The 28 T cell receptor beta chains listed next were all sequenced from one sample in a study of blood T cell repertoires in COVID-19. Method: immunoSEQ multiplex PCR; TCRdb's copy keeps in-frame clones and lacks some. This sample has approximately 140,000 clones, with about nine tenths found just once. The sequenced sample consisted of PBMCs or T cells enriched from blood (not recorded which). The receptors were gathered from a woman in her thirties or forties who had been exposed to COVID-19.

This chain links TRBV7-2 with TRBJ2-2; 7 bases map to TRBD2. CDR3 length equals 14 residues. V was pared by 5 bases and J by 4 bases, with 4 bases of the junction left unmatched. Germline CDR1 and CDR2: SGHTA and FQGNSA. The CDR3 DNA sequence: TGTGCCAGCAGCCCCCGACTAGCCACCGGGGAGCTGTTTTTT. Translated, it gives CASSPRLATGELFF.

This chain joins TRBV27 and TRBJ1-4; D is possibly TRBD1 (5 bases). Germline CDR1 is MNHEY and CDR2 is SMNVEV (reference sequence). This CDR3 is 15 amino acids long. V was cut by 3 bases and J by 7 bases, with 15 bases left in between. The CDR3 DNA reads TGTGCCAGCAGTTTCCTTTTGGGGGGGAGTGAAAAACTGTTTTTT. It translates to CASSFLLGGSEKLFF. Variable domain in full (rest from reference TRBV27 and TRBJ1-4): EAQVTQNPRYLITVTGKKLTVTCSQNMNHEYMSWYRQDPGLGLRQIYYSMNVEVTDKGDVPEGYKVSRKEKRNFPLILESPSPNQTSLYFCASSFLLGGSEKLFFGSGTQLSVL.

The J gene is TRBJ1-1, the V gene TRBV19, with TRBD1 matching over 11 bases. Per germline, CDR1 LNHDA and CDR2 SQIVND (reference sequence). CDR3 length equals 13 residues. V was pared by 4 bases and J by 11 bases, with 6 bases of the junction left unmatched. The CDR3 region has the DNA TGTGCCAGTAGTACGGACAGGGGGCGCAGGGCTTTCTTT. This translates into CASSTDRGRRAFF.

The chain joins TRBV2 to TRBJ1-4; TRBD1 is a possible D gene (5 bases). From germline, CDR1 is SNHLY and CDR2 FYNNEI. The CDR3 totals 13 residues. Trimming took off 4 bases at V and 8 bases at J, with 11 bases between the two ends. The CDR3 spells CASSAWGEEKLFF. The CDR3 DNA sequence: TGTGCCAGCAGTGCGTGGGGGGAAGAAAAACTGTTTTTT.

The CDR3 reads CAISGTGGSSPLHF. The CDR3 DNA is TGTGCCATCAGTGGAACAGGGGGCAGTTCACCCCTCCACTTT. The V and J genes are TRBV10-3 and TRBJ1-6; 9 bases agree with TRBD1. The length of the CDR3 is 14 residues. The V gene's germline CDR1 is ENHRY and CDR2 SYGVKD. J was trimmed by 9 bases and V by 4 bases; bases with no gene match: 4.

The chain uses TRBV7-8 and TRBJ1-3, with D maybe TRBD1 (6 bases). V was trimmed by 0 bases and J by 3 bases, leaving 15 bases between them. This CDR3 comprises 17 residues. Germline CDR1 reads SGHVS; CDR2 reads FQNEAQ. The CDR3 DNA sequence: TGTGCCAGCAGCTTAGCCGGTCCATTGGACAGTGGAAACACCATATATTTT. Protein sequence: CASSLAGPLDSGNTIYF.

J is TRBJ1-2 and V is TRBV6-5; 7 positions match TRBD1. V lost 2 bases to trimming and J lost 6 bases; unmatched junction nucleotides: 3. Germline V gives CDR1 MNHEY, CDR2 SVGAGI. This CDR3 has 13 residues. CDR3 nucleotides: TGTGCCAGCAGTTACCCAACAGGGGATGGCTACACCTTC. This gives the protein CASSYPTGDGYTF.

The genes are TRBV4-3 and TRBJ2-7, with TRBD2 matching 11 bases. Germline loops: CDR1 LGHNA, CDR2 YSLEER. CDR3 length: 16 amino acids. The V segment lost 1 base and the J segment 0 bases; nucleotides outside the gene matches: 2. CDR3 sequence: CASSQGLAGGSYEQYF. DNA for the CDR3: TGCGCCAGCAGCCAAGGTCTAGCGGGGGGCTCCTACGAGCAGTACTTC.

The chain recombines TRBV7-3 with TRBJ2-5; 13 nucleotides align to TRBD2. J gave up 7 bases and V 5 bases, and 16 bases lay outside the gene matches. The CDR3 is made up of 18 amino acids. CDR1 SGHTA and CDR2 FQGTGA come from the germline V gene. As DNA, the CDR3 is TGTGCCAGCAGCCCAACCCCCCCACTAGCGGGGGGGCCGGGGACCCAGTACTTC. Protein sequence: CASSPTPPLAGGPGTQYF.

The chain couples TRBV27 to TRBJ2-1; 8 nucleotides align to TRBD2. J gave up 4 bases and V 6 bases, and 11 bases lay outside the gene matches. The length of the CDR3 is 16 residues. Germline V gene lookup returns CDR1 MNHEY and CDR2 SMNVEV (reference sequence). CDR3 region: CASRLTSGGGYNEQFF. CDR3 nucleotides: TGTGCCAGCAGGCTCACTAGCGGAGGAGGATACAATGAGCAGTTCTTC.

This chain joins TRBV7-2 and TRBJ1-2; perhaps TRBD1 as D (6 bases). V lost 3 bases, J lost 3 bases, and 14 bases lay in between. Germline V lookup: CDR1 SGHTA, CDR2 FQGNSA. The CDR3 sequence is 15 residues long. For the CDR3, the DNA is TGTGCCAGCAGCTTTCCACAGGGAGGGCACTATGGCTACACCTTC. Encoded protein: CASSFPQGGHYGYTF.

This chain links TRBV28 with TRBJ1-2, with a possible D match to TRBD1 (5 bases). Trimming removed 8 bases from V and 2 bases from J, with 18 bases in between. CDR3 length: 15 amino acids. The germline CDR1 and CDR2 sequences are MDHEN and SYDVKM. The CDR3 reads CASVFGGGKNYGYTF. The CDR3, as DNA: TGTGCCAGCGTCTTCGGGGGGGGTAAAAACTATGGCTACACCTTC.

There are a few counts of this clone. J is TRBJ1-1 and V is TRBV6-5; TRBD1 matches at 7 bases. Trimming at V came to 7 bases and at J to 0 bases, leaving 8 bases not matched to a gene. There are 15 residues in the CDR3. Germline V gene lookup returns CDR1 MNHEY and CDR2 SVGAGI. The CDR3 region is CASIQTGLLNTEAFF. CDR3 in DNA: TGTGCCAGCATCCAGACAGGGCTACTGAACACTGAAGCTTTCTTT.

The chain carries TRBV10-1 and TRBJ2-2; 10 nucleotides line up with TRBD2. Germline CDR1 is WNHNN and CDR2 is SYGVQD (reference sequence). The CDR3 has 14 amino acids. J gave up 4 bases and V 8 bases, and 4 bases lay outside the gene matches. This CDR3 reads CASSAGGVTGELFF. CDR3 coding DNA: TGCGCCAGCTCAGCGGGAGGGGTCACCGGGGAGCTGTTTTTT.

V gene TRBV5-6 combines with J gene TRBJ1-4; 10 nucleotides match TRBD1. After removal of 2 bases from V and 5 bases from J, the junction contained 6 bases not matched to a gene. Germline V gene sequence: CDR1 SGHDT, CDR2 YYEEEE. This CDR3 contains 16 residues. CDR3 DNA sequence: TGTGCCAGCAGCTTTGAAGGACAGGGGGTGAATGAAAAACTGTTTTTT. Amino acids: CASSFEGQGVNEKLFF.

The gene calls are TRBV27 and TRBJ2-1, with D hard to call. The germline CDR1 and CDR2 sequences are MNHEY and SMNVEV (reference sequence). This CDR3 contains 11 residues. V was pared by 6 bases and J by 10 bases, with 10 bases between. The CDR3 is CASRRTGEQFF. The CDR3 DNA is TGTGCCAGCAGAAGAACCGGGGAGCAGTTCTTC.

This chain uses TRBV3-1 (or the pseudogene TRBV3-2) with TRBJ2-7; a weak D match, TRBD1 (6 bases). This CDR3 contains 11 residues. Between the trimmed V and J ends, which lost 3 bases and 13 bases, there was a span of 13 bases. Germline CDR1 is LGHDT and CDR2 is YNNKEL (reference sequence). The CDR3 sequence: CASSQGDRPYF. The DNA of the CDR3 is TGTGCCAGCAGCCAGGGAGACAGGCCTTACTTC.

This chain links TRBV19 with TRBJ1-1; a weak D match, TRBD1 (6 bases). V dropped 6 bases and J dropped 2 bases, with 16 bases sitting between them. Germline V lookup: CDR1 LNHDA, CDR2 SQIVND (reference sequence). The CDR3 extends over 15 amino acids. The CDR3 here is CASRLGARLNTEAFF. The CDR3 nucleotides read TGTGCCAGTAGATTGGGGGCGCGTCTTAACACTGAAGCTTTCTTT. Full variable domain (missing parts from reference TRBV19 and TRBJ1-1): DGGITQSPKYLFRKEGQNVTLSCEQNLNHDAMYWYRQDPGQGLRLIYYSQIVNDFQKGDIAEGYSVSREKKESFPLTVTSAQKNPTAFYLCASRLGARLNTEAFFGQGTRLTVV.

Remarks on this clone: This same CDR3 is encoded by further DNA sequences in the sample. The genes are TRBV2 and TRBJ2-5; 9 nucleotides line up with TRBD1. CDR3 length: 13 residues. V lost 7 bases to trimming and J lost 3 bases; unmatched junction nucleotides: 3. Germline CDR1 is SNHLY and CDR2 is FYNNEI. CDR3 DNA sequence: TGTGCCAGCAATCGGGACAGGGAAGAGACCCAGTACTTC. Translating it yields CASNRDREETQYF. Filled out from reference TRBV2 and TRBJ2-5, the complete variable domain reads EPEVTQTPSHQVTQMGQEVILRCVPISNHLYFYWYRQILGQKVEFLVSFYNNEISEKSEIFDDQFSVERPDGSNFTLKIRSTKLEDSAMYFCASNRDREETQYFGPGTRLLVL.

This sequence joins TRBV3-1 (or the pseudogene TRBV3-2) and TRBJ1-1, with D tentatively TRBD1 (6 bases). Trimming left V 1 base short and J 5 bases short, with 11 bases between. In germline, CDR1 is LGHDT, CDR2 YNNKEL (reference sequence). The CDR3 sequence is 14 residues long. The CDR3 reads CASSQALTGTEAFF. Written as DNA, the CDR3 is TGTGCCAGCAGCCAAGCTCTCACAGGGACTGAAGCTTTCTTT.

CDR3 sequence (DNA): TGTGCCATCAGTGAGGGGACAGGGTCTGGGAAACTGTTTTTT. Encoded protein: CAISEGTGSGKLFF. V and J are TRBV10-3 and TRBJ1-4; the match to TRBD1 covers 9 bases. V shed 2 bases and J 11 bases; nucleotides not matched to a gene: 6. This CDR3 has 14 amino acids. Germline V gene data show CDR1 as ENHRY and CDR2 as SYGVKD.

The chain carries TRBV10-3 and TRBJ2-7, with D perhaps TRBD1 (6 bases). CDR3 length equals 14 residues. Trimming left V 6 bases short and J 0 bases short, with 12 bases between. Per the germline V gene, CDR1 is ENHRY and CDR2 is SYGVKD. The CDR3 loop reads CAISRDTSSYEQYF. In DNA form, the CDR3 reads TGTGCCATCAGCCGGGACACCAGCTCCTACGAGCAGTACTTC.

This clone was counted once. The gene calls are TRBV29-1 and TRBJ2-5; weak D call: TRBD1 (6 bases). This CDR3 contains 12 residues. Germline V gives CDR1 SQVTM, CDR2 ANQGSEA. CDR3 amino acids: CSLARGQETQYF. The CDR3 region has the DNA TGCAGTCTGGCCAGGGGCCAAGAGACCCAGTACTTC.

The gene calls are TRBV7-9 and TRBJ1-6; D possibly corresponds to TRBD1 (5 bases). V lost 6 bases and J lost 8, with 14 bases in between. The CDR3 runs 14 residues. Looked up from germline, CDR1 is SEHNR and CDR2 is FQNEAQ (reference sequence). The CDR3 is CASRAGSRDSPLHF. The CDR3 nucleotides read TGTGCCAGCAGGGCAGGCTCCAGGGATTCACCCCTCCACTTT.

The chain carries TRBV3-1 (or the pseudogene TRBV3-2) and TRBJ1-5, with D unresolved. The V gene's germline CDR1 is LGHDT and CDR2 YNNKEL (reference sequence). This CDR3 comprises 15 residues. V was shortened by 0 bases and J by 4 bases, with 10 bases between the two germline ends. The CDR3 DNA is TGTGCCAGCAGCCAAGATCTACAGCCAAATCAGCCCCAGCATTTT. Residues: CASSQDLQPNQPQHF.

The V gene is TRBV14, the J gene TRBJ2-7; D gene unclear. This CDR3 spans 12 amino acids. Per germline, CDR1 SGHDN and CDR2 FVKESK. Trimming left V 4 bases short and J 3 bases short, with 7 bases between. The CDR3 coding sequence is TGTGCCAGCAGCCCTATGAACTACGAGCAGTACTTC. It codes for CASSPMNYEQYF.

The chain is built from TRBV18 and TRBJ1-5; 7 bases agree with TRBD1. From germline, CDR1 is KGHSH and CDR2 LQKENI. The V segment lost 5 bases and the J segment 6 bases; nucleotides outside the gene matches: 10. This CDR3 is built from 15 residues. The CDR3: CASSRTGLRGQPQHF. The CDR3 DNA reads TGTGCCAGCTCAAGGACAGGTTTAAGGGGTCAGCCCCAGCATTTT.

The chain uses TRBV18 and TRBJ2-1; 9 bases match TRBD1. This CDR3 comprises 16 residues. From germline, CDR1 is KGHSH and CDR2 LQKENI. V was clipped by 0 bases and J by 10 bases; unmatched bases: 10. Here the CDR3 DNA reads TGTGCCAGCTCACCACCGGGACAGGGAACCTCGGGGGAGCAGTTCTTC. This codes for CASSPPGQGTSGEQFF.